The rows below give T cell receptor beta chains drawn from one sample of a study of blood T cells in healthy people across ages. From the 5' RACE reads, TCRdb called clonotypes with MiXCR, one entry per CDR3 protein. The profile covers some 1.5 million distinct CDR3 sequences, with 25% to 30% appearing a single time and roughly 8.2% taken by the ten largest. Sequenced material: blood. The receptors were sampled from a woman in her 30s in good health. CDR3s include the opening cysteine and the closing phenylalanine or tryptophan. Fields, in order: D gene, J gene, clone size, V gene, CDR3 DNA, CDR3 protein. A D gene is named only where the DNA matches it firmly. Where a row states a size, it is once, few, many or the class of an expanded clone; other rows omit it.

>NA|TRBJ1-5|NA|TRBV5-1
TGCGCCAGCAGGCTGTTGGGTTTCAATCAGCCCCAGCATTTT
CASRLLGFNQPQHF
>TRBD1|TRBJ2-3|NA|TRBV12-3/TRBV12-4
TGTGCCAGCAGTCCACTTCGACAGGGGAGAAACACAGATACGCAGTATTTT
CASSPLRQGRNTDTQYF
>TRBD2|TRBJ2-3|NA|TRBV2
TGTGCCAGCTTCCCCGTGGTAGCGGGGACAGATACGCAGTATTTT
CASFPVVAGTDTQYF
>NA|TRBJ2-4|many|TRBV29-1
TGCAGCGTTGAAGATCTTAAAAACATTCAGTACTTC
CSVEDLKNIQYF
>NA|TRBJ2-3|NA|TRBV5-1
TGCGCCAGCAGCCCGGTGGCTGAAGATACGCAGTATTTT
CASSPVAEDTQYF
>TRBD1|TRBJ2-7|NA|TRBV12-3/TRBV12-4
TGTGCCAGCAGTTTAGCAAGACAGGGGGCGCTTGAGCAGTACTTC
CASSLARQGALEQYF
>NA|TRBJ2-3|few|TRBV12-3/TRBV12-4
TGTGCCAGCAGTCGCATGGATACGCAGTATTTT
CASSRMDTQYF
>NA|TRBJ1-5|few|TRBV20-1
TGCAGTGCCCCAAGCCCCGACAGGCCAATCCCTGATGAGGGCAATCAGCCCCAGCATTTT
CSAPSPDRPIPDEGNQPQHF
>NA|TRBJ2-3|NA|TRBV5-1
TGCGCCAGCAGCTTGGCACGTTGGGGGACCACAGCGGATACGCAGTATTTT
CASSLARWGTTADTQYF
>TRBD2|TRBJ2-1|many|TRBV12-3/TRBV12-4
TGTGCCAGCAGCCCGGGGGGACCGCAACTAGACAATGAGCAGTTCTTC
CASSPGGPQLDNEQFF
>TRBD1|TRBJ1-5|few|TRBV6-2/TRBV6-3
TGTGCCAGCAGTCAGGGGGGCCCTCAGCCCCAGCATTTT
CASSQGGPQPQHF
>NA|TRBJ2-3|many|TRBV20-1
TGCAGTGCTCCCCGAGGAGCAACCACAGATACGCAGTATTTT
CSAPRGATTDTQYF
>NA|TRBJ2-4|NA|TRBV7-2
TGTGCCAGCAGCGCCCTCCCCGGGACCGCCAAAAACATTCAGTACTTC
CASSALPGTAKNIQYF
>NA|TRBJ2-5|NA|TRBV2
TGTGCCACCAAAGGAGGAGAGACCCAGTACTTC
CATKGGETQYF
>TRBD2|TRBJ2-5|NA|TRBV20-1
TGCAGTGCTAGAGATGCTAGCGGGGGACAGACCCAGTACTTC
CSARDASGGQTQYF
>NA|TRBJ2-5|many|TRBV20-1
TGCAGTGCTAGTGTCGCGGAGACCCAGTACTTC
CSASVAETQYF
>NA|TRBJ2-5|few|TRBV4-1
TGCGCCAGCAGCCAAGGACTCCAGGGAGGAGAGACCCAGTACTTC
CASSQGLQGGETQYF
>NA|TRBJ1-1|NA|TRBV12-3/TRBV12-4
TGTGCCAGCACCTACATTAAACAGCACACTGAAGCTTTCTTT
CASTYIKQHTEAFF
>TRBD2|TRBJ2-7|NA|TRBV12-3/TRBV12-4
TGTGCCAGCGGACGGGAGGGGTACGAGCAGTACTTC
CASGREGYEQYF
>TRBD1|TRBJ2-1|few|TRBV9
TGTGCCAGCAGCGCCAATACCCCTGACAGGGGCAATGAGCAGTTCTTC
CASSANTPDRGNEQFF
>TRBD2|TRBJ2-1|NA|TRBV7-9
TGTGCCAGCAGCTTTAGCGGGGGGGCCCATGAGCAGTTCTTC
CASSFSGGAHEQFF
>NA|TRBJ1-2|few|TRBV4-2
TGTGCCAGCAGCCAAGATATAGCTAACTATGGCTACACCTTC
CASSQDIANYGYTF
>NA|TRBJ1-2|NA|TRBV12-3/TRBV12-4
TGTGCCAGCAGTCACATAGGGACTAACTATGGCTACACCTTC
CASSHIGTNYGYTF
>TRBD2|TRBJ2-2|few|TRBV5-6
TGTGCCAGCAGCGCAGCGTCTAGCGGGCCGAACACCGGGGAGCTGTTTTTT
CASSAASSGPNTGELFF
>NA|TRBJ2-3|few|TRBV12-3/TRBV12-4
TGTGCCAGCAGTTTAAATATGCCCCCAGATGCGCAGTATTTT
CASSLNMPPDAQYF
>NA|TRBJ1-2|NA|TRBV20-1
TGCAGCGGACGGCTCCGCTATGGCTACACCTTC
CSGRLRYGYTF
>TRBD1|TRBJ2-1|NA|TRBV5-5
TGTGCCAGCAGCCCGCCGGGACAGGACTACAATGAGCAGTTCTTC
CASSPPGQDYNEQFF
>NA|TRBJ1-2|many|TRBV4-1
TGCGCCAGCAGCCAAGATCCGGGGGACGGCTATGGCTACACCTTC
CASSQDPGDGYGYTF
>NA|TRBJ2-1|NA|TRBV18
TGTGCCAGCTCTCCCGACAGGGAGGGCAATGAGCAGTTCTTC
CASSPDREGNEQFF
>TRBD1|TRBJ1-5|few|TRBV5-1
TGCGCCAGCAGCTCAGGGACAGGGGGCGGACAGCCCCAGCATTTT
CASSSGTGGGQPQHF
>NA|TRBJ2-7|many|TRBV12-3/TRBV12-4
TGTGCCAGCAGCTCGTTAGACGGCTCCTACGAGCAGTACTTC
CASSSLDGSYEQYF
>NA|TRBJ2-4|NA|TRBV7-2
TGTGCCAGCAGCTTTGGGGTCGGTTTGGGCATTCAGTACTTC
CASSFGVGLGIQYF
>NA|TRBJ2-2|NA|TRBV7-2
TGTGCCAGCAGCTTAGTCCACGGGGAGCTGTTTTTT
CASSLVHGELFF